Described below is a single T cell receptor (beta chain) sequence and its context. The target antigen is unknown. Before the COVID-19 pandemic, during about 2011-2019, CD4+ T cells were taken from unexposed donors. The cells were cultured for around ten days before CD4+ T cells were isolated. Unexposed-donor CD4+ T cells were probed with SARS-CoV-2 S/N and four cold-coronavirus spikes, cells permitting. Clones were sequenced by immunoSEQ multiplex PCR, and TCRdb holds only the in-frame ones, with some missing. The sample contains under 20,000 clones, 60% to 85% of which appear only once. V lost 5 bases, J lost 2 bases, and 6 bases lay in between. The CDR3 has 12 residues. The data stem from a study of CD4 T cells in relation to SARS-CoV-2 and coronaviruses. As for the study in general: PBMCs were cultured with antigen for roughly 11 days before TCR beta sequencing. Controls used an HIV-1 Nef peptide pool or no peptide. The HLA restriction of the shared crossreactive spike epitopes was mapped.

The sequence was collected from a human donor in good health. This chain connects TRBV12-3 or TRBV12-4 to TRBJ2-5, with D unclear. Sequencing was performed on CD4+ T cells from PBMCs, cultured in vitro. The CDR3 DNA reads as TGTGCCAGCAGTATGCAACAAGAGACCCAGTACTTC. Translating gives CASSMQQETQYF.